A selection of T cell receptor beta chains follows, all from one sample in a study of cytomegalovirus exposure and HLA in healthy donors. Clones were read by immunoSEQ multiplex PCR, and TCRdb kept only the in-frame ones, dropping some. The sample contains around 130,000 clones, roughly 82% of which appear only once. Sequencing was done on a sample of PBMCs. These receptors were obtained from a boy younger than 18 in good health and CMV-seronegative. CDR3s include the opening cysteine and the closing phenylalanine or tryptophan. D genes are given only for firm matches. Clone size, where shown, is once, few, many, or a class for clones that have expanded.

size,J,length,V,D,DNA,CDR3
NA,TRBJ1-1,13,TRBV6-1,NA,TGTGCACTAATCGGGGGATTGAACACTGAAGCTTTCTTT,CALIGGLNTEAFF
NA,TRBJ1-2,14,TRBV5-4,TRBD1,TGTGCCAGCAGCTTTGCAGGGGGCGTCCCTGGCTACACCTTC,CASSFAGGVPGYTF
NA,TRBJ2-5,15,TRBV7-9,NA,TGTGCCAGCAGCTTAGGGCAGGCCGTCGAAGAGACCCAGTACTTC,CASSLGQAVEETQYF
once,TRBJ1-4,14,TRBV7-9,NA,TGTGCCAGCAGCCCGCAGGGAACTAATGAAAAACTGTTTTTT,CASSPQGTNEKLFF
once,TRBJ1-3,15,TRBV21-1,NA,TGTGCCAGCAGAATGGGACAGGGGGCTGGAAACACCATATATTTT,CASRMGQGAGNTIYF
few,TRBJ2-7,15,TRBV7-9,NA,TGTGCCAGCAGCTTGACAGGACCCCTTCCCCTCGAGCAGTACTTC,CASSLTGPLPLEQYF
NA,TRBJ2-1,17,TRBV5-1,TRBD2,TGCGCCAGCAGCGGCCCACTAGGGGACTACTCCTACAATGAGCAGTTCTTC,CASSGPLGDYSYNEQFF
few,TRBJ1-1,14,TRBV6-6,TRBD1,TGTGCCAGCAGAGCCGGGACAGGGAACACTGAAGCTTTCTTT,CASRAGTGNTEAFF
once,TRBJ2-5,15,TRBV30,TRBD2,TGTGCCTGGAGAATCCGGACTAGCGTTAAGGAGACCCAGTACTTC,CAWRIRTSVKETQYF
once,TRBJ1-2,11,TRBV30,NA,TGTGCCTGGGGGGAGAACTATGGCTGCACCTTC,CAWGENYGCTF
NA,TRBJ2-7,15,TRBV1,NA,TGCACCAGCAGCCATCCAACCGACAGGTCCTACGAGCAGTACTTC,CTSSHPTDRSYEQYF
NA,TRBJ2-1,17,TRBV5-1,TRBD2,TGCGCCAGCAGCTCGGGACTAGCGGGGAGCTCCTACAATGAGCAGTTCTTC,CASSSGLAGSSYNEQFF
once,TRBJ1-3,15,TRBV19,TRBD1,TGTGCCAGTAGGACCGACAGGGGATCAGGAAACACCATATATTTT,CASRTDRGSGNTIYF
few,TRBJ2-7,16,TRBV7-9,NA,TGTGCCAGCAGCCCGGTCGGGGGGCGGGGGCCCTACGAGCAGTACTTC,CASSPVGGRGPYEQYF
once,TRBJ2-5,14,TRBV27,NA,TGTGCCAGCAGTCCCGGGACTTACCAAGAGACCCAGTACTTC,CASSPGTYQETQYF
NA,TRBJ2-7,17,TRBV19,TRBD2,TGTGCCAGTAGTATGGGGAACGGGAGGGCGCGTGAGTACGAGCAGTACTTC,CASSMGNGRAREYEQYF
NA,TRBJ1-3,18,TRBV5-6,NA,TGTGCCAGCAGCTCCCCATTCGGAGGGCGCAGCTCTGGAAACACCATATATTTT,CASSSPFGGRSSGNTIYF
NA,TRBJ2-1,14,TRBV5-1,NA,TGCGCCAGCAGCTTGGAGAGCGGTTACAATGAGCAGTTCTTC,CASSLESGYNEQFF
few,TRBJ1-1,11,TRBV6-5,NA,TGTGCCAGCAGTTATTCGGGGGGAGCTTTCTTT,CASSYSGGAFF
NA,TRBJ2-7,13,TRBV7-9,TRBD2,TGTGCCAGCAGCAGTAGCGGGCGCAACGAGCAGTACTTC,CASSSSGRNEQYF
NA,TRBJ2-6,18,TRBV10-3,NA,TGTGCCATCAGTGAGTCGATAGCGCCCACCTCTGGGGCCAACGTCCTGACTTTC,CAISESIAPTSGANVLTF
NA,TRBJ1-1,15,TRBV2,NA,TGTGCCAGCAGTGAAGGTGAACTAAGGAACGCTGAAGCTTTCTTT,CASSEGELRNAEAFF
NA,TRBJ1-5,14,TRBV6-5,NA,TGTGCCAGCAGTTACGCGCAGGGCAATCAGCCCCAGCATTTT,CASSYAQGNQPQHF
NA,TRBJ1-2,13,TRBV19,NA,TGTGCCAGTAGTACTCAGGCCGTCTATGGCTACACCTTC,CASSTQAVYGYTF
NA,TRBJ2-5,13,TRBV11-2,NA,TGTGCCAGCAGCCAGGATCAAAAGGAGACCCAGTACTTC,CASSQDQKETQYF
NA,TRBJ2-1,13,TRBV5-1,NA,TGCGCCAGCAGCTTGTCCCAGAACAATGAGCAGTTCTTC,CASSLSQNNEQFF
NA,TRBJ1-4,13,TRBV30,NA,TGTGCCTGGGGGGGGTTAGTTGGGGAAAAACTGTTTTTT,CAWGGLVGEKLFF
NA,TRBJ1-1,14,TRBV6-6,TRBD1,TGTGCCAGCAGTCTCGGGACAGGGCAGACTGAAGCTTTCTTT,CASSLGTGQTEAFF
NA,TRBJ2-1,17,TRBV9,TRBD2,TGTGCCAGCAGCGTAGAAGGGCTAGCGGGAGGGTCAGGTGAGCAGTTCTTC,CASSVEGLAGGSGEQFF
NA,TRBJ1-1,12,TRBV6-1,NA,TGTGCCAGCAACAGGCCCCACACTGAAGCTTTCTTT,CASNRPHTEAFF
NA,TRBJ1-2,15,TRBV27,NA,TGTGCCAGCAGTTTATACGCGTCGGAGAACTATGGCTACACCTTC,CASSLYASENYGYTF
once,TRBJ2-3,17,TRBV7-9,TRBD2,TGTGCCAGCAGCTTAGCGCCCGCGGGAGGGCTAGCAGATACGCAGTATTTT,CASSLAPAGGLADTQYF
NA,TRBJ2-6,16,TRBV2,TRBD2,TGTGCCAGCAGCGGTTGGGGGGGCTCTGGGGCCAACGTCCTGACTTTC,CASSGWGGSGANVLTF
NA,TRBJ2-3,18,TRBV5-8,TRBD2,TGTGCCAGCAGCCTCCGGACTAGCGGGATCAGGGGCACAGATACGCAGTATTTT,CASSLRTSGIRGTDTQYF
NA,TRBJ2-5,15,TRBV9,NA,TGTGCCAGCAGCGTAGTCGGTGGCGGTTCAGAGACCCAGTACTTC,CASSVVGGGSETQYF
NA,TRBJ2-6,17,TRBV13,NA,TGTGCCAGCAGCTTAGAACGGGGGGCAGGCGGGGCCAACGTCCTGACTTTC,CASSLERGAGGANVLTF
NA,TRBJ2-7,13,TRBV2,TRBD1,TGTGCCAGCAGTGACGGGACAGGCTACGAGCAGTACTTC,CASSDGTGYEQYF
NA,TRBJ2-1,15,TRBV5-1,TRBD2,TGCGCCAGCAGCTGGGCGGGGGGCTCCTACAATGAGCAGTTCTTC,CASSWAGGSYNEQFF
NA,TRBJ2-7,18,TRBV4-3,TRBD2,TGCGCCAGCAGCCAAGATCTGGCGGGAGGGCCGAATTACTACGAGCAGTACTTC,CASSQDLAGGPNYYEQYF
NA,TRBJ1-4,16,TRBV15,TRBD1,TGTGCCACCAGCAGAGGGGCAGGGGGAGATAATGAAAAACTGTTTTTT,CATSRGAGGDNEKLFF
NA,TRBJ2-7,14,TRBV25-1,TRBD2,TGTGCCAGCAGTGAGACTAGCGGGAGTTACGAGCAGTACTTC,CASSETSGSYEQYF
few,TRBJ2-1,11,TRBV30,TRBD1,TGTGCCTGGACCGCGGACAGGGTGCAGTTCTTC,CAWTADRVQFF
few,TRBJ2-2,16,TRBV7-9,NA,TGTGCCAGCAGCTTACAGGGGTCTTTCCGGGCCGGGGAGCTGTTTTTT,CASSLQGSFRAGELFF
few,TRBJ1-1,13,TRBV30,NA,TGTGCCTGGAACATGGCGGTGAACACTGAAGCTTTCTTT,CAWNMAVNTEAFF
NA,TRBJ1-1,15,TRBV29-1,NA,TGCAGCGTTGAAGAGTTCAGTACAGAGAACACTGAAGCTTTCTTT,CSVEEFSTENTEAFF
NA,TRBJ2-5,14,TRBV6-5,NA,TGTGCCAGCTTTCAACAGGGGGGGCAAGAGACCCAGTACTTC,CASFQQGGQETQYF
few,TRBJ2-7,13,TRBV5-6,NA,TGTGCCAGCAGCTACGGAGGCTCCTACGAGCAGTACTTC,CASSYGGSYEQYF
NA,TRBJ2-5,14,TRBV2,NA,TGTGCCAGCAGGGTCGAGGGGGGAGGGGAGACCCAGTACTTC,CASRVEGGGETQYF
NA,TRBJ2-3,17,TRBV4-1,TRBD2,TGCGCCAGCAGCCACCCCACCGCCAGCGGGATGGGAGATACGCAGTATTTT,CASSHPTASGMGDTQYF
NA,TRBJ2-2,16,TRBV5-1,NA,TGCGCCAGCAGCCCCCCAGCCGGGGCGAACACCGGGGAGCTGTTTTTT,CASSPPAGANTGELFF
NA,TRBJ2-1,14,TRBV6-5,NA,TGTGCCAGCAGTTACTCGGGGGCCGGAGATGAGCAGTTCTTC,CASSYSGAGDEQFF
NA,TRBJ2-2,12,TRBV23-1,TRBD1,TGCGCCAGCAGTAGGGGGCTAAAGGAGCTGTTTTTT,CASSRGLKELFF
NA,TRBJ1-5,16,TRBV4-1,NA,TGCGCCAGCAGCCAAGATCGGGGGGCTGGCAATCAGCCCCAGCATTTT,CASSQDRGAGNQPQHF
NA,TRBJ2-1,14,TRBV7-9,NA,TGTGCCAGCAGCTTAATCGGGGGAATCAATGAGCAGTTCTTC,CASSLIGGINEQFF
NA,TRBJ2-6,14,TRBV6-5,NA,TGTGCCAGCAGTACTGAGGCCGGGGCCAACGTCCTGACTTTC,CASSTEAGANVLTF
NA,TRBJ1-2,13,TRBV6-5,TRBD1,TGTGCCAGCAGTAACCAGGGGGCGCAGGGCTACACCTTC,CASSNQGAQGYTF
once,TRBJ1-4,13,TRBV5-1,NA,TGCGCCAGCAGCTTTGCGGCTAATGAAAAACTGTTTTTT,CASSFAANEKLFF
NA,TRBJ2-7,15,TRBV7-8,TRBD1,TGTGCCAGCAGCTTAGAGGGACAGGGGTTATACGAGCAGTACTTC,CASSLEGQGLYEQYF
NA,TRBJ2-3,14,TRBV28,TRBD2,TGTGCCAGCAGTCAGGGACTAGAGTTAGATACGCAGTATTTT,CASSQGLELDTQYF